This record concerns one T cell receptor (beta chain) sequence. Its matching antigen is unknown. Trimming cost V 0 bases and J 2 bases, with 17 bases left between them. CDR3 size: 17 residues. This record belongs to a study of CD8 T cells in ankylosing spondylitis. General observations from the study: Significant enrichment of disease-linked clones was reported in matched ankylosing spondylitis synovial fluid. Blood from ankylosing spondylitis patients appeared to carry a characteristic roughly 8-variant TCR beta motif. Disease-associated clonotypes exhibited CD8+ identity and were relatively infrequent in peripheral blood.

Preparation of TCR beta libraries was done by quantitative 5'-RACE with molecular barcodes. TCRdb used MiXCR to reprocess the 5' RACE reads, holding one entry per CDR3 protein. The sample includes some 300,000 distinct CDR3 sequences, less than 25% seen only once; the top ten take about 4%. The sequencing input was blood, either unsorted or a sorted T cell fraction (not recorded which). The chain combines TRBV12-3 or TRBV12-4 with TRBJ2-7; no definite D call. This sequence originates from a female donor with ankylosing spondylitis or in good health (not recorded which). Here the CDR3 reads CASSLAFRTIVTYEQYF. CDR3 DNA: TGTGCCAGCAGTTTAGCGTTTAGGACCATCGTAACCTACGAGCAGTACTTC.